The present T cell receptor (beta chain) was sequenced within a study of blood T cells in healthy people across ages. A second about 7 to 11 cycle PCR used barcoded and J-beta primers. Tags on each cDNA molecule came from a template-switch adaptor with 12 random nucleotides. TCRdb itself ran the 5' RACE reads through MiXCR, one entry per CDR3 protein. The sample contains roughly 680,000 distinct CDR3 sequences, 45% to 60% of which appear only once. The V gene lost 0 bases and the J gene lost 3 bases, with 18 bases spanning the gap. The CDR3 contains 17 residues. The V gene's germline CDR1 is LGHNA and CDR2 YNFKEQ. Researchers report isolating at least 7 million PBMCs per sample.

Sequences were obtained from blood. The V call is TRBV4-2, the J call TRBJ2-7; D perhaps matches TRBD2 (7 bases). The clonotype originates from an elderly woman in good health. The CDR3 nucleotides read TGTGCCAGCAGCCAAGAGGGGGGGGACACCCGTTACTACGAGCAGTACTTC. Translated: CASSQEGGDTRYYEQYF.